Sequencing of this T cell receptor (beta chain) was carried out in a study of immune evolution from preneoplasia to lung adenocarcinoma. Findings and limits, study-wide: Normal lung had highest clonality; later lesions appeared denser, more diverse. Top clone frequencies peaked in normal lung, apparently declining through invasive adenocarcinoma. T cell clonality was higher in KRAS-mutant than EGFR-mutant or wild-type nodules.

Histologic diagnosis was independently verified by two lung pathologists. V lost 10 bases and J lost 5, with 20 bases in between. In germline, CDR1 is SNHLY, CDR2 FYNNEI. The CDR3 is made up of 14 amino acids. For this clone: The target antigen is unknown.

The assay was immunoSEQ multiplex PCR, and TCRdb's table has in-frame clones only and misses some. The table shows around 4,000 clones, with roughly 84% occurring only once. The rearrangement joins TRBV2 to TRBJ1-2; tentative D call: TRBD1 (5 bases). The sequencing sample was made of FFPE minimally invasive lung adenocarcinoma tissue. This sequence was found in a person between 65 and 80 years old with lung adenocarcinoma. The CDR3 DNA follows: TGTGCCACTCTAAGGACGGGGACTTATTATGGCTACACCTTC. Translating gives CATLRTGTYYGYTF.